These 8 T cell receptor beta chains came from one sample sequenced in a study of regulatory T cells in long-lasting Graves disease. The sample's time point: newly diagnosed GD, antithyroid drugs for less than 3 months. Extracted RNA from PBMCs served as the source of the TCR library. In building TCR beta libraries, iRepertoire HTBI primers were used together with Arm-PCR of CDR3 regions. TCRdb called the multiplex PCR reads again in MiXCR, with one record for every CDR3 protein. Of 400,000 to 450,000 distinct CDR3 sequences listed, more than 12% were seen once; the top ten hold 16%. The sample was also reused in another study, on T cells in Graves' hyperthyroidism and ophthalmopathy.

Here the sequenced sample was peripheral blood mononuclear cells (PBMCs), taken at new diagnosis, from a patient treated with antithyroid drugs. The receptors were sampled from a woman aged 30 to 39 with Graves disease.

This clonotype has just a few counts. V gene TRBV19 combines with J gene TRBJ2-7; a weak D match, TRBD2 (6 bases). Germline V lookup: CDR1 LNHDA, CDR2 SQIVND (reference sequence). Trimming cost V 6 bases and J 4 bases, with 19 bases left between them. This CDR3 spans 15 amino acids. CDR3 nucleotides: TGTGCCAGTAGCCTTTCAAACCCGGGACTTTACGAGCAGTACTTC. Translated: CASSLSNPGLYEQYF.

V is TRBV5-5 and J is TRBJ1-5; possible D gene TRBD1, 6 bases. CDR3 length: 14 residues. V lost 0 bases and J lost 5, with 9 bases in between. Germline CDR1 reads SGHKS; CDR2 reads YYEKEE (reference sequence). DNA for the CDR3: TGTGCCAGCAGCTTGGTGCCAGGGGATCAGCCCCAGCATTTT. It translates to CASSLVPGDQPQHF.

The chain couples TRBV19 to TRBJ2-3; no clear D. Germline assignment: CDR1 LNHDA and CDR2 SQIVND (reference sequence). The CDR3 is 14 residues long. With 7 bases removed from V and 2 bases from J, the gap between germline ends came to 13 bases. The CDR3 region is CASKPAAATDTQYF. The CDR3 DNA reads TGTGCCAGTAAACCGGCCGCCGCCACAGATACGCAGTATTTT.

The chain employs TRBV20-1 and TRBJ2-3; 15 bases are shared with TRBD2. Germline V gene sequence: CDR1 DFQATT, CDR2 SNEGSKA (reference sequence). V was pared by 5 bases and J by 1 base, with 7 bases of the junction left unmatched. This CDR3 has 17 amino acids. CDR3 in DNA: TGCAGTGCTGGACTAGCGGGAGGGCCGGTTGGCACAGATACGCAGTATTTT. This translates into CSAGLAGGPVGTDTQYF.

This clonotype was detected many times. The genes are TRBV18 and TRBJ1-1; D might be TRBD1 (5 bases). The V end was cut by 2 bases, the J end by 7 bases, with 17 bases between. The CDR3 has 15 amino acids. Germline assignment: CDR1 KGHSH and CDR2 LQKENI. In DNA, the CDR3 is TGTGCCAGCTCACCAAGGGCCCAGGGAATAAGTGAAGCTTTCTTT. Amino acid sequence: CASSPRAQGISEAFF.

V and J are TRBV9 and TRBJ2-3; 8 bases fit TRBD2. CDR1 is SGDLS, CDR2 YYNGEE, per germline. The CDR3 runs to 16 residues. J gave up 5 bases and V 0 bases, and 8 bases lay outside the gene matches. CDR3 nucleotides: TGTGCCAGCAGCGTAGCCCCGGGAGGGCCGCGAGATACGCAGTATTTT. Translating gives CASSVAPGGPRDTQYF.

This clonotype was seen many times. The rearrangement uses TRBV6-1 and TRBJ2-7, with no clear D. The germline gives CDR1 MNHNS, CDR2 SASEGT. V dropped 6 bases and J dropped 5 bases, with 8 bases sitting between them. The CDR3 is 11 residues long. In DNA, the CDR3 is TGTGCCAGCAGCACCCTTAACGAGCAGTACTTC. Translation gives CASSTLNEQYF.

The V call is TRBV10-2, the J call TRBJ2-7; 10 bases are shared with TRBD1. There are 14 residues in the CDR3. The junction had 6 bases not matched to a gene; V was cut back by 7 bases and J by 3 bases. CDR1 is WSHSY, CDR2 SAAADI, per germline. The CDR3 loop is CASMGRDRGYEQYF. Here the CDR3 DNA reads TGCGCCAGCATGGGCCGGGACAGGGGCTACGAGCAGTACTTC.